A selection of T cell receptor beta chains follows, all from one sample in a study of post-analysis software for immune sequencing data. TCRdb re-called the PCR reads with MiXCR, one entry per CDR3 protein. The repertoire has 350,000 to 450,000 distinct CDR3 sequences, roughly 30% of them found once; the top ten carry around an eighth. Sequenced: blood. All receptors come from a girl between 5 and 17 years old with multiple sclerosis. The CDR3 runs from the conserved cysteine through the conserved F or W. A D gene is named only where the DNA matches it firmly. Clone size is not always given. Where it is, it says once, few, many or a class for expanded clones.

cdr3_aa,cdr3_nt,v_call,j_call,d_call,clone_size
CSYQGKTQYF,TGCAGCTACCAGGGCAAGACCCAGTACTTC,TRBV29-1,TRBJ2-5,NA,NA
CASTPRGVAGANVLTF,TGTGCCAGCACCCCACGGGGGGTGGCTGGGGCCAACGTCCTGACTTTC,TRBV3-1,TRBJ2-6,TRBD2,few
CASSEVEPQHF,TGTGCCAGCAGTGAAGTAGAGCCCCAGCATTTT,TRBV6-1,TRBJ1-5,NA,NA
CASRPRDRWAYTF,TGTGCCAGCAGGCCAAGGGACAGGTGGGCCTACACCTTC,TRBV12-3/TRBV12-4,TRBJ1-2,TRBD1,NA
CASSYRQGEFSYGYTF,TGTGCCAGCAGTTACCGACAGGGGGAATTTAGCTATGGCTACACCTTC,TRBV6-5,TRBJ1-2,TRBD1,NA
CASGQVLAGGVTDTQYF,TGCGCCAGCGGCCAAGTCCTAGCGGGGGGGGTCACAGATACGCAGTATTTT,TRBV4-1,TRBJ2-3,TRBD2,few
CASSLTENNEQFF,TGCGCCAGCAGCTTGACGGAAAACAATGAGCAGTTCTTC,TRBV5-1,TRBJ2-1,NA,NA
CASNPQTGTGTYGYTF,TGTGCCAGCAACCCCCAAACCGGGACAGGAACCTATGGCTACACCTTC,TRBV6-5,TRBJ1-2,TRBD1,few
CSAREHATNEKLFF,TGCAGTGCTAGAGAACACGCAACTAATGAAAAACTGTTTTTT,TRBV20-1,TRBJ1-4,NA,NA
CASSLWGLAHNEQFF,TGTGCCAGCAGTTTATGGGGACTAGCGCACAATGAGCAGTTCTTC,TRBV12-3/TRBV12-4,TRBJ2-1,TRBD2,few
CASSYDTRVSPLHF,TGTGCCAGCAGTTACGACACTCGAGTTTCACCCCTCCACTTT,TRBV6-6,TRBJ1-6,NA,few
CASSLGVRGRGDTQYF,TGTGCCAGCAGTCTAGGAGTCAGGGGGCGCGGAGATACGCAGTATTTT,TRBV12-3/TRBV12-4,TRBJ2-3,TRBD1,NA
CASSFGLAGVMGETQYF,TGCGCCAGCAGCTTCGGACTAGCGGGAGTCATGGGGGAGACCCAGTACTTC,TRBV5-1,TRBJ2-5,TRBD2,NA
CASSLQENNEQFF,TGTGCCAGCTCATTACAGGAAAACAATGAGCAGTTCTTC,TRBV18,TRBJ2-1,NA,few
CSAHHSGSETQYF,TGCAGTGCTCACCACAGTGGATCGGAGACCCAGTACTTC,TRBV20-1,TRBJ2-5,NA,few
CASSRDSSPEQYF,TGTGCCAGCTCTCGGGACAGCTCTCCCGAGCAGTACTTC,TRBV6-6,TRBJ2-7,TRBD1,few
CSARDRLIYEQYF,TGCAGTGCTAGAGATCGACTTATTTACGAGCAGTACTTC,TRBV20-1,TRBJ2-7,NA,NA
CASEGHTEAFF,TGTGCCAGTGAGGGCCACACTGAAGCTTTCTTT,TRBV6-2/TRBV6-3,TRBJ1-1,NA,few
CASSLRGPPYEQYF,TGTGCCAGCAGTTTGAGGGGGCCCCCCTACGAGCAGTACTTC,TRBV28,TRBJ2-7,TRBD1,few
CSATHEYSYEQYF,TGCAGTGCTACCCACGAATACAGCTACGAGCAGTACTTC,TRBV20-1,TRBJ2-7,NA,NA
CASSFSGLPGGDTQYF,TGTGCCAGCAGCTTCTCGGGACTCCCAGGAGGAGATACGCAGTATTTT,TRBV7-9,TRBJ2-3,NA,few
CASSVGGGLSSYNEQFF,TGTGCCAGCAGCGTAGGCGGGGGACTAAGCTCCTACAATGAGCAGTTCTTC,TRBV9,TRBJ2-1,TRBD2,NA
CASTEGQGRNKQYF,TGTGCCAGCACCGAGGGACAGGGAAGAAATAAGCAGTACTTC,TRBV25-1,TRBJ2-7,TRBD1,NA
CASSFTRDRGSAAFF,TGTGCCAGCAGTTTCACCCGGGACAGGGGGTCTGCGGCTTTCTTT,TRBV6-5,TRBJ1-1,TRBD1,NA
CASSFGTGYSYEQYF,TGTGCCAGCAGTTTCGGGACAGGGTACTCCTACGAGCAGTACTTC,TRBV12-3/TRBV12-4,TRBJ2-7,TRBD1,many
CASSLAEGYGYTF,TGCGCCAGCAGCTTGGCCGAGGGCTATGGCTACACCTTC,TRBV5-1,TRBJ1-2,NA,many
CSARDRRRSGANVLTF,TGCAGTGCTAGAGATCGCAGACGCTCTGGGGCCAACGTCCTGACTTTC,TRBV20-1,TRBJ2-6,NA,few
CASSVGQGAEGYTF,TGCGCCAGCAGTGTCGGACAGGGGGCAGAAGGCTACACCTTC,TRBV5-1,TRBJ1-2,TRBD1,many
CASRPDRGGYTF,TGCGCCAGCAGGCCGGACAGAGGAGGCTACACCTTC,TRBV5-1,TRBJ1-2,NA,few
CASSRGQPGLRDTQYF,TGTGCCAGCTCACGCGGACAGCCAGGCCTGCGGGATACGCAGTATTTT,TRBV18,TRBJ2-3,NA,few
CASSGDRGLDEAFF,TGTGCCAGCAGCGGTGACAGGGGGCTGGATGAAGCTTTCTTT,TRBV12-3/TRBV12-4,TRBJ1-1,TRBD1,NA
CSARAGTSGGLPHNEQFF,TGCAGTGCTAGAGCCGGGACTAGCGGGGGGCTGCCCCACAATGAGCAGTTCTTC,TRBV20-1,TRBJ2-1,TRBD2,NA
CASSQGMGTEAFF,TGTGCCAGCAGCCAGGGTATGGGCACTGAAGCTTTCTTT,TRBV3-1,TRBJ1-1,NA,NA
CASKGPSSYNEQYF,TGTGCCAGCAAAGGACCGAGCTCCTACAATGAGCAGTACTTC,TRBV6-5,TRBJ2-7,NA,NA
CASSSKGVPRSTEAFF,TGTGCCAGCAGTTCCAAGGGCGTACCAAGAAGCACTGAAGCTTTCTTT,TRBV6-2/TRBV6-3,TRBJ1-1,NA,once
CASSLTGRVQFF,TGTGCCAGCAGCCTGACAGGGCGGGTGCAGTTCTTC,TRBV28,TRBJ2-1,TRBD1,NA
CASSRPGTGSGANVLTF,TGTGCCAGCAGTCGTCCCGGGACAGGGTCCGGGGCCAACGTCCTGACTTTC,TRBV12-3/TRBV12-4,TRBJ2-6,TRBD1,NA
CASSLGPEDEAFF,TGTGCCAGCAGCTTAGGCCCCGAGGATGAAGCTTTCTTT,TRBV7-6,TRBJ1-1,NA,NA
CSARDAEGRGLSETQYF,TGCAGTGCTAGAGACGCTGAGGGCAGGGGGCTTTCGGAGACCCAGTACTTC,TRBV20-1,TRBJ2-5,TRBD1,NA
CSASPLRGTNLGNEQFF,TGCAGTGCTAGCCCCCTAAGGGGCACTAACCTGGGGAATGAGCAGTTCTTC,TRBV20-1,TRBJ2-1,NA,NA
CASSLERWEPMNTEAFF,TGTGCCAGCAGCCTCGAACGCTGGGAGCCCATGAACACTGAAGCTTTCTTT,TRBV13,TRBJ1-1,NA,NA
CASSSYRDITKETQYF,TGCGCCAGCAGCTCGTACAGAGATATCACAAAAGAGACCCAGTACTTC,TRBV5-1,TRBJ2-5,NA,few
CASSLRDSYYEQYF,TGTGCCAGCAGTCTCCGGGACAGCTACTACGAGCAGTACTTC,TRBV28,TRBJ2-7,TRBD1,NA
CASSVGIRKETQYF,TGTGCCAGCAGCGTAGGAATTAGAAAGGAGACCCAGTACTTC,TRBV9,TRBJ2-5,NA,NA
CASSQEGGWSNQPQHF,TGTGCCAGCAGCCAAGAGGGAGGGTGGAGCAACCAGCCCCAGCATTTT,TRBV4-2,TRBJ1-5,NA,NA
CASRRGNIQYF,TGTGCCAGCCGACGGGGAAACATTCAGTACTTC,TRBV2,TRBJ2-4,NA,NA
CASSSIKTGRGFEQYF,TGTGCCAGCAGCTCAATTAAGACCGGACGAGGGTTCGAGCAGTACTTC,TRBV7-9,TRBJ2-7,NA,NA
CSARNSGGLTNEQFF,TGCAGTGCTAGAAACTCGGGGGGGCTAACCAATGAGCAGTTCTTC,TRBV20-1,TRBJ2-1,TRBD2,NA
CASSYIPGQSSSYNEQFF,TGTGCCAGCAGTTACATACCGGGACAGTCGAGCTCCTACAATGAGCAGTTCTTC,TRBV12-3/TRBV12-4,TRBJ2-1,TRBD1,NA
CASSDGPRQEKLFF,TGCGCCAGCAGCGATGGCCCTAGACAGGAAAAACTGTTTTTT,TRBV4-1,TRBJ1-4,NA,NA
CASRPYRGSIYGYTF,TGTGCCAGCAGACCCTACAGGGGGAGTATCTATGGCTACACCTTC,TRBV6-5,TRBJ1-2,TRBD1,NA
CASRDSRNSPLHF,TGTGCCAGCAGGGACAGCAGGAATTCACCCCTCCACTTT,TRBV3-1,TRBJ1-6,NA,NA
CASSYSLGVSYEQYF,TGTGCCAGCAGTTACAGCCTCGGGGTCTCCTACGAGCAGTACTTC,TRBV6-5,TRBJ2-7,NA,NA
CSARGSGGRSSYNEQFF,TGCAGTGCTAGGGGTAGCGGGGGCCGCAGCTCCTACAATGAGCAGTTCTTC,TRBV20-1,TRBJ2-1,TRBD2,many
CASSLADRAQETQYF,TGCGCCAGCAGCTTGGCGGACAGGGCGCAAGAGACCCAGTACTTC,TRBV5-1,TRBJ2-5,TRBD1,NA
CASSSAYLASLGDMQYF,TGTGCCAGCAGTTCCGCATATCTAGCGTCACTCGGGGATATGCAGTATTTT,TRBV6-5,TRBJ2-3,NA,NA
CASSRARDPLRDTQYF,TGCGCCAGCAGCCGAGCCCGGGACCCCCTCAGGGATACGCAGTATTTT,TRBV4-1,TRBJ2-3,NA,NA